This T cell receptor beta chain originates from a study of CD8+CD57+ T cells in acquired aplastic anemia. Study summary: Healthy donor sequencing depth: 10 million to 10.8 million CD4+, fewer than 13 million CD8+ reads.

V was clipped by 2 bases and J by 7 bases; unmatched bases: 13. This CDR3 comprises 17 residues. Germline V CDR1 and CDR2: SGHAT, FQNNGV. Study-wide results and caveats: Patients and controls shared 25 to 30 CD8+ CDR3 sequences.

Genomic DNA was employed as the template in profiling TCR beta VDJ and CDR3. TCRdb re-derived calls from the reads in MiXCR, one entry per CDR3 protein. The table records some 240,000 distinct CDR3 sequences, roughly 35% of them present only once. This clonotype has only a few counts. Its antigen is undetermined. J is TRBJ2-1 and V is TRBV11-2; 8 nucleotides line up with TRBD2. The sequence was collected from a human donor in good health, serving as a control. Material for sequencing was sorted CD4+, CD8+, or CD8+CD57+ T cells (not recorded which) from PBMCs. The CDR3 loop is CASSLLSGGGLVNEQFF. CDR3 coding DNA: TGTGCCAGCAGCTTATTGTCCGGGGGGGGCCTTGTTAATGAGCAGTTCTTC. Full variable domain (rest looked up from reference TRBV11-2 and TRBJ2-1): EAGVAQSPRYKIIEKRQSVAFWCNPISGHATLYWYQQILGQGPKLLIQFQNNGVVDDSQLPKDRFSAERLKGVDSTLKIQPAKLEDSAVYLCASSLLSGGGLVNEQFFGPGTRLTVL.